This section outlines one T cell receptor beta chain sequence together with its context. The antigen remains undetermined. This entry belongs to a study of brain T cells in children with intractable seizures. This CDR3 has 14 amino acids. V was trimmed by 4 bases and J by 6 bases, leaving 14 bases between them. Germline CDR1 reads MNHEY; CDR2 reads SVGAGI. General study points: Viral specificity was inferred only from CDR3 similarity; HCMV serostatus was unknown.

Profiled with immunoSEQ multiplex PCR; TCRdb holds only in-frame clones, not every one. The sample lists tens of thousands of clones, about 90% occurring once. The receptor was derived from a girl aged 2 to 10 with Rasmussen encephalitis and intractable seizures. The J gene is TRBJ2-3, the V gene TRBV6-5; D unclear. Here the sequenced sample was peripheral blood, taken at surgery. The CDR3 is CASSFRPGKDTQYF. In DNA form, the CDR3 reads TGTGCCAGCAGTTTCCGTCCTGGAAAGGATACGCAGTATTTT.